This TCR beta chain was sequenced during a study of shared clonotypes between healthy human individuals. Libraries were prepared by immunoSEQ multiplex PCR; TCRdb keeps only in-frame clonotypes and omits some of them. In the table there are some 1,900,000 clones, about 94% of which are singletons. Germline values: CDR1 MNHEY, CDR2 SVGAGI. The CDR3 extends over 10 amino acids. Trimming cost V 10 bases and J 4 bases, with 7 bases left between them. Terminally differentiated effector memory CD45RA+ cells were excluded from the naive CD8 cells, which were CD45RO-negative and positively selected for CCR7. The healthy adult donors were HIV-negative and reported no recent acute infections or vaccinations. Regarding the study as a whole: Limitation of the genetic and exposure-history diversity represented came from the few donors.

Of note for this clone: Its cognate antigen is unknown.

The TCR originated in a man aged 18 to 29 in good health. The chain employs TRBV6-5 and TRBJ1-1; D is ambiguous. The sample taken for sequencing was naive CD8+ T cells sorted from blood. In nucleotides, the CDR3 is TGTGCCACCATCGGCACTGAAGCTTTCTTT. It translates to CATIGTEAFF.